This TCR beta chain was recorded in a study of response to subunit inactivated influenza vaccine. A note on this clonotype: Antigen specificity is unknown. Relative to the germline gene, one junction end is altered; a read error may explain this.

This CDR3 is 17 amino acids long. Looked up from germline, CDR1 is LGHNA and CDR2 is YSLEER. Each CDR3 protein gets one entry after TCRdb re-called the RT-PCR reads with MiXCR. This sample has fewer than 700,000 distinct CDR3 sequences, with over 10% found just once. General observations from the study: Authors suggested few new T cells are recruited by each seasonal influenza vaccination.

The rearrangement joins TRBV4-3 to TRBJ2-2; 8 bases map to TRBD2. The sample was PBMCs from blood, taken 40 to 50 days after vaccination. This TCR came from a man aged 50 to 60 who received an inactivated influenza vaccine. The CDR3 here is CASSQESAGGFTWELFF. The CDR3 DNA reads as TGCGCCAGCAGCCAAGAATCGGCGGGGGGCTTCACCTGGGAGCTGTTTTTT.